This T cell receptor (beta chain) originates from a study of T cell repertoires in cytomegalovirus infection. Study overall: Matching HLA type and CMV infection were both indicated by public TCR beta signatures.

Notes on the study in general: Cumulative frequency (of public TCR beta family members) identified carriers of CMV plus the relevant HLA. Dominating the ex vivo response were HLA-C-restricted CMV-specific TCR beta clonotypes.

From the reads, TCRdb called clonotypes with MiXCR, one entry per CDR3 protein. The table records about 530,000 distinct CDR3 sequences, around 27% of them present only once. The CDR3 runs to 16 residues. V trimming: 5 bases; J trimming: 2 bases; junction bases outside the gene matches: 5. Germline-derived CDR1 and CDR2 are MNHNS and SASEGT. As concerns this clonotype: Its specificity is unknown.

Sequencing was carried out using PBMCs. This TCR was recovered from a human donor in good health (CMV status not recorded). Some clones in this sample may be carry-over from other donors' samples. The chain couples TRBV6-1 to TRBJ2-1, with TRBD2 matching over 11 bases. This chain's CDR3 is CASSFRLAGTYNEQFF. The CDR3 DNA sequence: TGTGCCAGCAGTTTCCGACTAGCGGGAACCTACAATGAGCAGTTCTTC.